This TCR beta chain appears in the sequencing data of a study of post-analysis software for immune sequencing data. Study-level results: Patients showed TRBV5-6, TRBV5-1 and TRBV20-1 among five TRBV segments more frequent than in controls.

About this clonotype itself: As yet, its antigen is unknown.

CDR3 size: 13 residues. V dropped 1 base and J dropped 10 bases, with 11 bases sitting between them. The germline V gene has CDR1 LGHDT and CDR2 YNNKEL (reference sequence). The TCR beta cDNA libraries carried unique molecular identifiers. Roughly 0.5 million cDNA molecules were obtained from approximately 1 to 10 million T cells. TCRdb called the PCR reads again in MiXCR, with one record for every CDR3 protein. In the table there are about 820,000 distinct CDR3 sequences, about 53% of which are singletons. The chain joins TRBV3-1 to TRBJ2-1, with D uncertain. This sequence was found in a girl aged 5-17 years with multiple sclerosis. Specimen: blood. CDR3 nucleotide sequence: TGTGCCAGCAGCCAAGTACCGACCGGAGAGCAGTTCTTC. Residues: CASSQVPTGEQFF.